One sample yielded the 5 T cell receptor beta chains listed below, sequenced in a study of vaccination and CD4 T cells after COVID-19. For these TCRs, the target antigens are not known. Scientists ran DNA taken from cultured CD4+ T cells through the Oncomine TCR Beta short-read assay for sequencing. TCRdb used MiXCR to reprocess the PCR reads, holding one entry per CDR3 protein. The sample has some 17,000 distinct CDR3 sequences; about 61% are singletons. Treatment defined: approximately nine-day PBMC culture with coronavirus spike peptide pools or control peptides (ViraFEST assay). The sequencing sample was made of CD4+ T cells from blood, cultured in vitro. The receptors here all came from a human donor who had recovered from COVID-19.

V gene TRBV20-1 combines with J gene TRBJ2-1, with 8 nucleotides matching TRBD2. Losses at the gene ends were 3 bases for V and 4 bases for J; bases not matched to a gene: 11. In germline, CDR1 is DFQATT, CDR2 SNEGSKA (reference sequence). The CDR3 totals 16 residues. The CDR3 DNA reads as TGCAGTGCTAGTCACCCGGGAGGGCCTCTGTACAATGAGCAGTTCTTC. Translating gives CSASHPGGPLYNEQFF.

The chain carries TRBV20-1 and TRBJ2-7; 10 nucleotides align to TRBD2. Losses at the gene ends were 1 base for V and 8 bases for J; bases not matched to a gene: 5. This CDR3 has 13 amino acids. Germline V gives CDR1 DFQATT, CDR2 SNEGSKA (reference sequence). This chain's CDR3 is CSARGLAGVKQYF. The CDR3 region has the DNA TGCAGTGCTAGAGGTCTAGCGGGAGTAAAGCAGTACTTC.

The V gene is TRBV19, the J gene TRBJ2-3; 8 nucleotides line up with TRBD1. The CDR3 totals 16 residues. Losses at the gene ends were 4 bases for V and 1 base for J; bases not matched to a gene: 7. Germline CDR1 LNHDA, CDR2 SQIVND (reference sequence). The CDR3, as DNA: TGTGCCAGTAGTACAGGGGGCGCGGACGGCACAGATACGCAGTATTTT. Protein product: CASSTGGADGTDTQYF.

The V call is TRBV18, the J call TRBJ1-2; D gene uncertain. In germline, CDR1 is KGHSH, CDR2 LQKENI. The CDR3 is 14 amino acids. V lost 3 bases to trimming and J lost 3 bases, with 11 bases between them. This CDR3 reads CASSPGNGDYGYTF. The CDR3 coding sequence is TGTGCCAGCTCACCGGGGAACGGGGACTATGGCTACACCTTC.

In this sample, this clonotype turned up a few times. The chain is built from TRBV20-1 and TRBJ2-5, with 7 bases fitting TRBD2. The J segment lost 5 bases and the V segment lost 1 base, leaving 10 bases of the junction unmatched. The CDR3 has 15 amino acids. Germline V CDR1 and CDR2: DFQATT, SNEGSKA (reference sequence). CDR3 sequence (DNA): TGCAGTGCTAGAGCCCTAGCGGCCCGAGGGGAGACCCAGTACTTC. Translation: CSARALAARGETQYF.